Following are 21 T cell receptor beta chains from one sample sequenced in a study of CD8 T cells in Susac syndrome. A quantity of roughly 0.5 to 1 ug RNA underwent reverse transcription using random hexamers. TCRdb used MiXCR to reprocess the immunoSEQ multiplex PCR reads, holding one entry per CDR3 protein. The profile shows a few hundred thousand distinct CDR3 sequences, about 93% of them singletons. Sequences were obtained from CD4+ T cells from PBMCs. The source of these receptors is a human donor with multiple sclerosis.

This CDR3 reads CSVGGSGAYLNTEAFF. DNA for the CDR3: TGCAGCGTTGGGGGCTCAGGGGCCTATTTGAACACTGAAGCTTTCTTT. This chain joins TRBV29-1 and TRBJ1-1, with TRBD1 as a possible D gene (6 bases). Trimming pared 4 bases from V and 0 bases from J, leaving 18 bases between. Germline V lookup: CDR1 SQVTM, CDR2 ANQGSEA. The CDR3 has 16 residues.

This chain links TRBV12-3 or TRBV12-4 with TRBJ1-2; D is undetermined. The length of the CDR3 is 12 residues. The V end was cut by 3 bases, the J end by 4 bases, with 6 bases between. The CDR3, as DNA: TGTGCCAGCAGTTTCGCCATCTATGGCTACACCTTC. Amino acid sequence: CASSFAIYGYTF.

The rearrangement uses TRBV9 and TRBJ2-2; D is ambiguous. Germline V CDR1 and CDR2: SGDLS, YYNGEE. The CDR3 has 14 residues. The germline V and J ends were trimmed by 1 base and 3 bases, with 7 bases remaining between them. The DNA of the CDR3 is TGTGCCAGCAGCGTAAGGGTCGACACCGGGGAGCTGTTTTTT. Translating gives CASSVRVDTGELFF.

This rearrangement joins TRBV12-3 or TRBV12-4 to TRBJ2-5, with D hard to call. The CDR3 is made up of 16 amino acids. V dropped 2 bases and J dropped 5 bases, with 18 bases sitting between them. The CDR3 loop is CASSLTVVAVPETQYF. As DNA, the CDR3 is TGTGCCAGCAGTTTAACGGTAGTGGCGGTCCCCGAGACCCAGTACTTC.

The chain joins TRBV29-1 to TRBJ1-2, with a weak D call TRBD1 (5 bases). CDR1 and CDR2 from the germline V gene are SQVTM and ANQGSEA. The CDR3 runs to 11 residues. CDR3 protein: CTVGANYGYTF. In DNA, the CDR3 is TGCACCGTAGGGGCTAACTATGGCTACACCTTC. Supplemented by reference TRBV29-1 and TRBJ1-2, the full variable domain reads SAVISQKPSRDICQRGTSLTIQCQVDSQVTMMFWYRQQPGQSLTLIATANQGSEATYESGFVIDKFPISRPNLTFSTLTVSNMSPEDSSIYLCTVGANYGYTFGSGTRLTVV.

CDR3 sequence reads: CASSQQAGAPYEQYF. CDR3 bases: TGTGCCAGCAGCCAGCAAGCGGGGGCCCCCTACGAGCAGTACTTC. The gene calls are TRBV3-1 and TRBJ2-7; 8 bases line up with TRBD2. From germline, CDR1 is LGHDT and CDR2 YNNKEL (reference sequence). This CDR3 has 15 residues. The J segment lost 2 bases and the V segment lost 3 bases, leaving 6 bases of the junction unmatched.

V usage is TRBV5-1 and J usage is TRBJ1-1; D is undetermined. The CDR3 covers 15 residues. Trimming removed 7 bases at V and 1 base at J, with 17 bases between. Looked up from germline, CDR1 is SGHRS and CDR2 is YFSETQ. The CDR3 spells CASSQAGARNTEAFF. The CDR3 nucleotides are TGCGCCAGCTCCCAGGCGGGAGCCCGGAACACTGAAGCTTTCTTT.

J is TRBJ2-5 and V is TRBV2; TRBD2 matches at 8 bases. In germline, CDR1 is SNHLY, CDR2 FYNNEI. V lost 10 bases, J lost 1 base, and 8 bases stayed unmatched. This CDR3 has 14 amino acids. CDR3 coding DNA: TGTGCCACCGGGAGCGGGGGCCTCCAAGAGACCCAGTACTTC. Its translation: CATGSGGLQETQYF.

The chain combines TRBV20-1 with TRBJ1-5; D remains ambiguous. The V and J ends lost 2 bases and 0 bases respectively, with 11 bases between them. The CDR3 sequence is 15 residues long. CDR1 is DFQATT and CDR2 is SNEGSKA in the germline V gene (reference sequence). CDR3 in DNA: TGCAGTGCTAGATTGAGCGCAGATAGCAATCAGCCCCAGCATTTT. This codes for CSARLSADSNQPQHF.

The rearrangement joins TRBV27 to TRBJ1-2, with TRBD1 as a possible D gene (5 bases). The CDR3 spans 16 residues. The ends were cut back, 5 bases at V and 7 bases at J, with 23 bases in the middle. The germline CDR1 and CDR2 sequences are MNHEY and SMNVEV (reference sequence). This CDR3 is CASSPSLGEIVGGYTF. CDR3 nucleotides: TGTGCCAGCAGTCCCTCCCTGGGGGAAATCGTCGGTGGCTACACCTTC.

This rearrangement joins TRBV29-1 to TRBJ1-2; 9 bases match TRBD1. Germline CDR1 reads SQVTM; CDR2 reads ANQGSEA. The ends lost 6 bases at V and 4 bases at J; junction bases unmatched: 12. This CDR3 is built from 15 residues. The CDR3 protein is CSVPQEGQGIYGYTF. Here the CDR3 DNA reads TGCAGCGTCCCTCAGGAGGGACAGGGTATCTATGGCTACACCTTC.

The CDR3 sequence is CASSGGANEKLFF. The CDR3 bases are TGTGCCAGCAGCGGGGGCGCAAATGAAAAACTGTTTTTT. V usage is TRBV5-4 and J usage is TRBJ1-4; the D gene is possibly TRBD1 (6 bases). CDR3 length: 13 residues. Germline V lookup: CDR1 SGHNT, CDR2 YYREEE (reference sequence). The V and J ends lost 4 bases and 5 bases respectively, with 9 bases between them.

V usage is TRBV6-1 and J usage is TRBJ1-6, with 7 bases that match TRBD1. CDR1 MNHNS and CDR2 SASEGT come from the germline V gene. The J segment lost 0 bases and the V segment lost 5 bases, leaving 10 bases of the junction unmatched. The CDR3 has 18 amino acids. The CDR3 region has the DNA TGTGCCAGCAGTCCGACAGGGCCAGCAAGCTCCTATAATTCACCCCTCCACTTT. Translating it yields CASSPTGPASSYNSPLHF.

The genes are TRBV30 and TRBJ2-3, with no clear D. The CDR3 has 12 amino acids. The germline gives CDR1 GTSNPN, CDR2 SVGIG (reference sequence). V lost 1 base and J lost 2, with 4 bases in between. CDR3 sequence (DNA): TGTGCCTGGAGTGCGACCACAGATACGCAGTATTTT. The encoded protein is CAWSATTDTQYF.

The rearrangement joins TRBV24-1 to TRBJ2-2; D may match TRBD1 or TRBD2 (5 bases each). This CDR3 is built from 17 residues. The V end lost 9 bases, the J end lost 1 base, and 20 bases lay between the germline ends. Germline loops: CDR1 KGHDR, CDR2 SFDVKD. In DNA, the CDR3 is TGTGCCACCCAAGGTATTCCCGGGACCCAGAACACCGGGGAGCTGTTTTTT. Protein product: CATQGIPGTQNTGELFF.

The chain carries TRBV2 and TRBJ2-2; D is unclear. The germline V and J ends were trimmed by 8 bases and 0 bases, with 13 bases remaining between them. The CDR3 has 15 residues. Per the germline V gene, CDR1 is SNHLY and CDR2 is FYNNEI. The CDR3 reads CASQVLASNTGELFF. CDR3 bases: TGTGCCAGCCAAGTTCTGGCCTCGAACACCGGGGAGCTGTTTTTT.

The chain is built from TRBV7-9 and TRBJ2-1; possibly TRBD1 for D (7 bases). Trimming pared 3 bases from V and 15 bases from J, leaving 18 bases between. The CDR3 length is 13 residues. Germline loops: CDR1 SEHNR, CDR2 FQNEAQ (reference sequence). This CDR3 reads CASSLGQGGPTFF. The DNA for the CDR3 is TGTGCCAGCAGCTTGGGGCAGGGGGGCCCTACGTTCTTC. Drawing the rest from reference TRBV7-9 and TRBJ2-1, the complete variable domain is DTGVSQNPRHKITKRGQNVTFRCDPISEHNRLYWYRQTLGQGPEFLTYFQNEAQLEKSRLLSDRFSAERPKGSFSTLEIQRTEQGDSAMYLCASSLGQGGPTFFGPGTRLTVL.

This chain links TRBV29-1 with TRBJ1-3; D ambiguous. Looked up from germline, CDR1 is SQVTM and CDR2 is ANQGSEA. V lost 7 bases to trimming and J lost 4 bases, with 14 bases between them. CDR3 size: 13 residues. The CDR3, as DNA: TGCAGCGCTGTAGCTATAGCAGGAAACACCATATATTTT. This encodes CSAVAIAGNTIYF.

V gene TRBV6-5 combines with J gene TRBJ2-7; TRBD1 aligns across 9 bases. CDR1 is MNHEY, CDR2 SVGAGI, per germline. This CDR3 has 15 residues. V lost 2 bases and J lost 2; bases outside the gene matches: 4. The CDR3 sequence is CASSYRTGETYEQYF. The DNA for the CDR3 is TGTGCCAGCAGTTACCGGACAGGGGAAACCTACGAGCAGTACTTC.

The V and J genes are TRBV20-1 and TRBJ2-2; D remains unclear. CDR1 and CDR2 from the germline V gene are DFQATT and SNEGSKA (reference sequence). The CDR3 is 16 amino acids. V was trimmed by 6 bases and J by 0 bases, leaving 17 bases between them. DNA for the CDR3: TGCAGTGCCACACTGAGCAGACCAGCGAACACCGGGGAGCTGTTTTTT. It is translated as CSATLSRPANTGELFF.

This rearrangement joins TRBV29-1 to TRBJ2-7; the match to TRBD1 covers 7 bases. Germline loops: CDR1 SQVTM, CDR2 ANQGSEA. V trimming: 7 bases; J trimming: 2 bases; junction bases outside the gene matches: 5. This CDR3 spans 12 amino acids. The DNA for the CDR3 is TGCAGCGCTAGGACAGGCCCCTACGAGCAGTACTTC. It encodes CSARTGPYEQYF.